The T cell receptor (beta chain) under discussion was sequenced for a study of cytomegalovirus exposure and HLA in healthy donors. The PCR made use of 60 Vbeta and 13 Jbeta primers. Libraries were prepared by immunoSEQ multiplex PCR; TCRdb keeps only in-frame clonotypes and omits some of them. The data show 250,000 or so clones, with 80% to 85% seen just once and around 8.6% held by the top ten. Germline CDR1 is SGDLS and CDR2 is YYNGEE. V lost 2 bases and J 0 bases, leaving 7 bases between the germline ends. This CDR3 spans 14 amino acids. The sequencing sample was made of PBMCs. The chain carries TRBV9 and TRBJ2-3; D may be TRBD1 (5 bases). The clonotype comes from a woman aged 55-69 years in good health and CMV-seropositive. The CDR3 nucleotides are TGTGCCAGCAGCGTGACAGTTAGCACAGATACGCAGTATTTT. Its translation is CASSVTVSTDTQYF.